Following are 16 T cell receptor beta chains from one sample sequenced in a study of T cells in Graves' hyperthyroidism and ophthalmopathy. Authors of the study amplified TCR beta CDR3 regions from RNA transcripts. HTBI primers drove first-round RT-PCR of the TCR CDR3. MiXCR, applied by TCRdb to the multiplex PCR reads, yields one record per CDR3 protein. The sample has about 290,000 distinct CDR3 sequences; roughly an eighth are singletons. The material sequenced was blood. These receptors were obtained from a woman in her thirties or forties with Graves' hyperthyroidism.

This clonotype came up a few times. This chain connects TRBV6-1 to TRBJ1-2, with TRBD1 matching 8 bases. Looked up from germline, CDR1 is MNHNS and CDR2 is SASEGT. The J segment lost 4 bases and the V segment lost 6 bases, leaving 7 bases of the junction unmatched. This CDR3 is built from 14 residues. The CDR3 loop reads CASRTRGRVYGYTF. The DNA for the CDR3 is TGTGCCAGCAGGACCAGGGGGCGAGTCTATGGCTACACCTTC.

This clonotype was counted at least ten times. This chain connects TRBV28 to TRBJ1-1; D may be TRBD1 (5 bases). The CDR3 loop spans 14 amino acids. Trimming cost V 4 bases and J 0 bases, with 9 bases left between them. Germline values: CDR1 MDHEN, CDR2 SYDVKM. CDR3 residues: CASSWGLMNTEAFF. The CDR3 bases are TGTGCCAGCAGTTGGGGACTTATGAACACTGAAGCTTTCTTT.

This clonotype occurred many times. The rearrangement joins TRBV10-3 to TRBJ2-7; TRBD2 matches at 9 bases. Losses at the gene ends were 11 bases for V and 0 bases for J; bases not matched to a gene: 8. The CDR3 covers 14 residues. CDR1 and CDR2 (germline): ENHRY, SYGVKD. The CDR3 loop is CAVGETSGSYEQYF. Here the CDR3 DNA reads TGTGCCGTCGGGGAGACTAGCGGCTCCTACGAGCAGTACTTC.

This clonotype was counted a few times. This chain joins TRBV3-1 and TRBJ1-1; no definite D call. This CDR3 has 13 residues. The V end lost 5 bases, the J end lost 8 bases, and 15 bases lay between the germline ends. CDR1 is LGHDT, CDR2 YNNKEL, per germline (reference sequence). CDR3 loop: CASSYYLRGEAFF. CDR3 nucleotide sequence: TGTGCCAGCAGCTACTACCTTAGAGGAGAAGCTTTCTTT.

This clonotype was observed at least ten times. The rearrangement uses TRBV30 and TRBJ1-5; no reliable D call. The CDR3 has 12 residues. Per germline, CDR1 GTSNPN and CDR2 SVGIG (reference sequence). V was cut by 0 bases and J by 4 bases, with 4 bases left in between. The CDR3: CAWSVWNQPQHF. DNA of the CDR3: TGTGCCTGGAGTGTTTGGAATCAGCCCCAGCATTTT.

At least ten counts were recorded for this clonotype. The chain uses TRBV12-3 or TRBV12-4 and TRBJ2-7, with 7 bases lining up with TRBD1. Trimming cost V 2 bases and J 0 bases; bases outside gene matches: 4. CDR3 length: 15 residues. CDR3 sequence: CASSLPGQISYEQYF. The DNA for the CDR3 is TGTGCCAGCAGTTTACCGGGACAGATCTCCTACGAGCAGTACTTC.

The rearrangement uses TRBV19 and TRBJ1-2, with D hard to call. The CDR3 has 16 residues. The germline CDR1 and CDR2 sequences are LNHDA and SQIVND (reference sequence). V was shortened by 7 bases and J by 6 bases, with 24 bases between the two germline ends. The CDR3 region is CASTLRNPTGSNGYTF. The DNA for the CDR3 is TGTGCCAGTACCCTCAGGAACCCAACGGGTAGCAATGGCTACACCTTC.

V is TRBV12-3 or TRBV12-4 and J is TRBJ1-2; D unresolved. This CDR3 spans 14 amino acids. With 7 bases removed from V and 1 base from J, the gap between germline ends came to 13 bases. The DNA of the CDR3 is TGTGCCAGCACCGCTCGCCGGGGTAACTATGGCTACACCTTC. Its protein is CASTARRGNYGYTF.

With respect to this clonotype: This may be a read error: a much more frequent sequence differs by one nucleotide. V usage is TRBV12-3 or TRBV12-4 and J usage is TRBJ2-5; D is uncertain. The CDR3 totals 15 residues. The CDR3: CASSLNSDHHETQYF. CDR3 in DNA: TGTGCCAGCAGTTTAAACTCAGACCACCACGAGACCCAGTACTTC.

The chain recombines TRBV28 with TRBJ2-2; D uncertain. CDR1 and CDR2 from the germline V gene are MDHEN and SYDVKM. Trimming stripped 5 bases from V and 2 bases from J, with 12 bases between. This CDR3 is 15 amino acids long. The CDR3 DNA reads TGTGCCAGCAGTCCCGGGCCCTACAACACCGGGGAGCTGTTTTTT. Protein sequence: CASSPGPYNTGELFF. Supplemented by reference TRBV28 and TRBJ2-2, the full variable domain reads DVKVTQSSRYLVKRTGEKVFLECVQDMDHENMFWYRQDPGLGLRLIYFSYDVKMKEKGDIPEGYSVSREKKERFSLILESASTNQTSMYLCASSPGPYNTGELFFGEGSRLTVL.

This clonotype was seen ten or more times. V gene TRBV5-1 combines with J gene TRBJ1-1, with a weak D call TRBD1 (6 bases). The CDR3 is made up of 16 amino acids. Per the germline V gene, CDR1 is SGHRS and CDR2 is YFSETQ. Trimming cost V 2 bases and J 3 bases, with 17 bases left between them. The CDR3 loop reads CASSFEQGGWDTEAFF. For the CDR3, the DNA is TGCGCCAGCAGCTTTGAACAGGGCGGTTGGGACACTGAAGCTTTCTTT.

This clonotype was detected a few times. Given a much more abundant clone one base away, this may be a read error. The CDR3 here is CASSQDRINEKLFF. In DNA, the CDR3 is TGTGCCAGCAGCCAGGACAGGATTAATGAAAAACTGTTTTTT. The rearrangement joins TRBV7-9 to TRBJ1-4; TRBD1 matches at 7 bases. The CDR3 contains 14 residues. The germline CDR1 and CDR2 sequences are SEHNR and FQNEAQ (reference sequence). V trimming: 5 bases; J trimming: 4 bases; junction bases outside the gene matches: 4.

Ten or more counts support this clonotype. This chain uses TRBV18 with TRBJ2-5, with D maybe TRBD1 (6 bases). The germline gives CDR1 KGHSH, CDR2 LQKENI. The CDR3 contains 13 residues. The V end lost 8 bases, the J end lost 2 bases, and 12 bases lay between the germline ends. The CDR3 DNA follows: TGTGCCAGCAGCCCCGGACAGCAAGAGACCCAGTACTTC. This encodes CASSPGQQETQYF.

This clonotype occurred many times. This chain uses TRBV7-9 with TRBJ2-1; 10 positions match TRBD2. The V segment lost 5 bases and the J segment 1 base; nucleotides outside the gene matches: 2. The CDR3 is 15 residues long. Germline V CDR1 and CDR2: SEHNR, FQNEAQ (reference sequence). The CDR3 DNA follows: TGTGCCAGCAGCCCTAGCGGGAGTTCCTACAATGAGCAGTTCTTC. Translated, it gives CASSPSGSSYNEQFF.

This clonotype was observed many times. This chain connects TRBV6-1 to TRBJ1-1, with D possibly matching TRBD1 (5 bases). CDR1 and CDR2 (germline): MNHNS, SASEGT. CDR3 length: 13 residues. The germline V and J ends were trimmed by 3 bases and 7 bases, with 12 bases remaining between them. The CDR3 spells CASSETDTGEAFF. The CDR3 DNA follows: TGTGCCAGCAGTGAGACAGATACAGGTGAAGCTTTCTTT.

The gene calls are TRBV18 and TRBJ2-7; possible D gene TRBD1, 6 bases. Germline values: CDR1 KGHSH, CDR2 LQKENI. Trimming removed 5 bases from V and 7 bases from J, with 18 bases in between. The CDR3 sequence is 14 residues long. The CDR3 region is CASSLSPGAKEQYF. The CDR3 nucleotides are TGTGCCAGCTCATTGTCCCCAGGGGCCAAGGAGCAGTACTTC.